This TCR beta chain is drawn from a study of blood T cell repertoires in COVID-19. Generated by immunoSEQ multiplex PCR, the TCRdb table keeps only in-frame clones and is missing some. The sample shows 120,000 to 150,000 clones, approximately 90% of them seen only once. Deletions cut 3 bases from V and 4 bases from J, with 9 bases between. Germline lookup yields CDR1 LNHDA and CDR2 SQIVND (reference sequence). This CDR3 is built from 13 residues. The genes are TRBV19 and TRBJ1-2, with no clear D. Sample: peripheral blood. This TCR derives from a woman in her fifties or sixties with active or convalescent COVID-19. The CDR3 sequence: CASSMRVGYGYTF. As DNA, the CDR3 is TGTGCCAGTAGTATGAGGGTCGGCTATGGCTACACCTTC.